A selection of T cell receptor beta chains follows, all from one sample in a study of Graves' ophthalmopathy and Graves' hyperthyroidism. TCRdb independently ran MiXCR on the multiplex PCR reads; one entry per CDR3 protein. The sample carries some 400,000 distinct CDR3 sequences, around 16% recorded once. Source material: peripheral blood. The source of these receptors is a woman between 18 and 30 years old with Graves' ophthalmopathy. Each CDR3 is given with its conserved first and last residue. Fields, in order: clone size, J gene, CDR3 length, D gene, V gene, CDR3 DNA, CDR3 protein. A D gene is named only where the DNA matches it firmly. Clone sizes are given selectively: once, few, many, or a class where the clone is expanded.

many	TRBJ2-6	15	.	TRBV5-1	TGCGCCAGCAGCTTGACCCGCTCTGGGGCCAACGTCCTGACTTTC	CASSLTRSGANVLTF
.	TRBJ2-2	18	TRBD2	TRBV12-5	TGTGCTAGTGGTTTATGGCCCGGGCGGGAGGGCGACACCGGGGAGCTGTTTTTT	CASGLWPGREGDTGELFF
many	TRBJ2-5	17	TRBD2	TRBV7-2	TGTGCCAGCAGCCGAGGGGGGGCGGGGGGAATCGCGGAGACCCAGTACTTC	CASSRGGAGGIAETQYF
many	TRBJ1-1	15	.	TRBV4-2	TGTGCCAGCAGCCATGTCTTTCAGGGTGTCCCTGAAGCTTTCTTT	CASSHVFQGVPEAFF
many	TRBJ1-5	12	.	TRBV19	TGTGCCAGTAGTGGGGAGATACGGCCCCAGCATTTT	CASSGEIRPQHF
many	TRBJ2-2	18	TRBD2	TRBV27	TGTGCCAGCAGTCCTATCCCCCTGACTAGCGGGAACACCGGGGAGCTGTTTTTT	CASSPIPLTSGNTGELFF
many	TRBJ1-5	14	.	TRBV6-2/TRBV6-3	TGTGCCAGCAGTGGGGTGGGGAGCAATCAGCCCCAGCATTTT	CASSGVGSNQPQHF
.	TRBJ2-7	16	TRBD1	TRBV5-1	TGCGCCAGCAGCTTCCTTGGACAGGGTAGTGGCGACGAGCAGTACTTC	CASSFLGQGSGDEQYF
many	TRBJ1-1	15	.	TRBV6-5	TGTGCCAGCGTCAGGTGGGCAGTAAGGAACACTGAAGCTTTCTTT	CASVRWAVRNTEAFF
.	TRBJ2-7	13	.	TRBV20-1	TGCAGTGCTTGGCTCCCCGACCTCTACGAGCAGTACTTC	CSAWLPDLYEQYF
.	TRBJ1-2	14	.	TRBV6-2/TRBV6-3	TGTGCCAGCAGTTACGTTTCGGTAAACTATGGCTACACCTTC	CASSYVSVNYGYTF
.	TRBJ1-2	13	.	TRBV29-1	TGCAGCGTCCCCTTGGACGCCTACTATGGCTACACCTTC	CSVPLDAYYGYTF
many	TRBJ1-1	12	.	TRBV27	TGTGCCAGCAGTACTGGGCCCCGCGAAGCTTTCTTT	CASSTGPREAFF
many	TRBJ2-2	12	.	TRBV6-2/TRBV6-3	TGTGCCAGCAGTTACGATCGTGCGGAGCTGTTTTTT	CASSYDRAELFF
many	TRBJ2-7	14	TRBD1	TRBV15	TGTGCCACCAGCAGAGGACAGGGGAGCTACGAGCAGTACTTC	CATSRGQGSYEQYF
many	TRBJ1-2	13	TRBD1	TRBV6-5	TGTGCCAGCATTAAGGACAGGGACTATGGCTACACCTTC	CASIKDRDYGYTF
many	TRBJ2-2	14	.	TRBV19	TGTGCCAGTAGTTCGGGTCCTCCCCCCGGGGAGCTGTTTTTT	CASSSGPPPGELFF
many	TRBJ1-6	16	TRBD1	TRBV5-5	TGTGCCAGCAGCCGTAGGACAGGGGCTTTGATCGATCCCCTCCACTTT	CASSRRTGALIDPLHF
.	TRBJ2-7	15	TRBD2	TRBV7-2	TGTGCCAGCAGCCCCACCGGGGCTAGCGGCGACGAGCAGTACTTC	CASSPTGASGDEQYF
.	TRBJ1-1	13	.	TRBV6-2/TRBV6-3	TGTGCCAGCAAGGGGAAGGAGAACACTGAAGCTTTCTTT	CASKGKENTEAFF
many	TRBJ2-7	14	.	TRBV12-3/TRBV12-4	TGTGCCAGCACTGAGGGTATAAGCTCCTACGAGCAGTACTTC	CASTEGISSYEQYF
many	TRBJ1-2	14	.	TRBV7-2	TGTGCCAGCAGCCTTGCCCTGCAAAACTATGGCTACACCTTC	CASSLALQNYGYTF
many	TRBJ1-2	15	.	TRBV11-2	TGTGCCAGCAGCCCGGGGGAAAGGGCGAATTATGGCTACACCTTC	CASSPGERANYGYTF
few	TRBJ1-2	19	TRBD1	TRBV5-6	TGTGCCAGCAGCTTGGGGGGGCCCTTTAACACAGGGGGAAGCTATGGCTACACCTTC	CASSLGGPFNTGGSYGYTF
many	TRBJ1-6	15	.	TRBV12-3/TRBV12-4	TGTGCCAGCAGTTTCCCCCGCCTCTATAATTCACCCCTCCACTTT	CASSFPRLYNSPLHF
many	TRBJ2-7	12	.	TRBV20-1	TGCAGTGCTCCGGACCGCTCCTACGAGCAGTACTTC	CSAPDRSYEQYF
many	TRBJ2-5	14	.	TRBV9	TGTGCCAGCAGCGTAGACGGGAGCCAAGAGACCCAGTACTTC	CASSVDGSQETQYF
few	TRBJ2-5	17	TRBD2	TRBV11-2	TGTGCCAGCAGCTTAGTACCGGTAGCGGGAGGGGGGGAGACCCAGTACTTC	CASSLVPVAGGGETQYF
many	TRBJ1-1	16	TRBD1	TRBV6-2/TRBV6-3	TGTGCCAGCAGTAAGACAGGGGGCCCACCTAACACTGAAGCTTTCTTT	CASSKTGGPPNTEAFF
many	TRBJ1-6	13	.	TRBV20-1	TGCAGTGCTAGATACGGATATAATTCACCCCTCCACTTT	CSARYGYNSPLHF
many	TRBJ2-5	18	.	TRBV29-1	TGCAGCGTTGAAGATCTTAATTCGCCAGGGCCAAGGGGAGAGACCCAGTACTTC	CSVEDLNSPGPRGETQYF
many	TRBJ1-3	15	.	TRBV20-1	TGCAGTGCTAGAGATGGGGCAACTCCTGGAAACACCATATATTTT	CSARDGATPGNTIYF
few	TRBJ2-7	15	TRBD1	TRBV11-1	TGTGCCAGCAGCTTCGGGACAGGGGAGTCCTACGAGCAGTACTTC	CASSFGTGESYEQYF
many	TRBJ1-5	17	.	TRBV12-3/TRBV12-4	TGTGCCAGCAGTTCGACAACTCAGCTCAATAGCAATCAGCCCCAGCATTTT	CASSSTTQLNSNQPQHF
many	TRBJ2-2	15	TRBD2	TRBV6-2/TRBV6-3	TGTGCCAGCAGTTACGGGAGGGTCGCCACCGGGGAGCTGTTTTTT	CASSYGRVATGELFF
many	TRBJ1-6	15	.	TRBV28	TGTGCCAGCAGTTTGTCCCGAACCTATAATTCACCCCTCCACTTT	CASSLSRTYNSPLHF
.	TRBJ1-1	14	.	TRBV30	TGTGCCTGGAGTACCGCCCTCGTCAACACTGAAGCTTTCTTT	CAWSTALVNTEAFF
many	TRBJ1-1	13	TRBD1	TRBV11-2	TGTGCCAGCAGAGGACAGGGGAGGGTTGAAGCTTTCTTT	CASRGQGRVEAFF
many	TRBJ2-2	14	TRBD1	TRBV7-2	TGTGCCAGCAGCAGACAGGGGGCAACCGGGGAGCTGTTTTTT	CASSRQGATGELFF
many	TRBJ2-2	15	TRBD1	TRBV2	TGTGCCAGCAGTGAAGAGGGGGCATACACCGGGGAGCTGTTTTTT	CASSEEGAYTGELFF
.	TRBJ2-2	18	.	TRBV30	TGTGCCTGGAGTTCCCAGGGATACGGGAGATTTAGCACCGGGGAGCTGTTTTTT	CAWSSQGYGRFSTGELFF
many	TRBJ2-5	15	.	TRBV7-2	TGTGCCAGCAGCCTTGGGCTGGGGAGACAAGAGACCCAGTACTTC	CASSLGLGRQETQYF
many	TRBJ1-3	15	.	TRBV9	TGTGCCAGCAGCGCGGACGGCAGCTCTGGAAACACCATATATTTT	CASSADGSSGNTIYF
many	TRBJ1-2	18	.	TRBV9	TGTGCCAGCAGCGTAGGAGACAGGCCCCTAGACGGGGACTATGGCTACACCTTC	CASSVGDRPLDGDYGYTF
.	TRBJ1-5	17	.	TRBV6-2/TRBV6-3	TGTGCCAGCAGTTACGGTCAGGACCAATATAGCAATCAGCCCCAGCATTTT	CASSYGQDQYSNQPQHF
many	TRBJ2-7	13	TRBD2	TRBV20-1	TGCAGTGCTGGGACTAGCGTCGACTACGAGCAGTACTTC	CSAGTSVDYEQYF
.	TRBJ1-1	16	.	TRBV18	TGTGCCAGCTCACCGCCGACAGGCATCATGAACACTGAAGCTTTCTTT	CASSPPTGIMNTEAFF
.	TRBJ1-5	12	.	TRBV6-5	TGTGCCAGCAGTTCCCCGTTGAGATCCCAGCATTTT	CASSSPLRSQHF
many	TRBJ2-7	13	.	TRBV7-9	TGTGCCAGCAGCGCGCAGGGCAGGTCCGAGCAGTACTTC	CASSAQGRSEQYF
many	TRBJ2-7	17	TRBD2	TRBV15	TGTGCCACCAGCAGAGATAGGGGACTAGCGGGATCCGGCGAGCAGTACTTC	CATSRDRGLAGSGEQYF
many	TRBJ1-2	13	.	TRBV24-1	TGTGCCACCAGTGAGCGGGGCGACTATGGCTACACCTTC	CATSERGDYGYTF
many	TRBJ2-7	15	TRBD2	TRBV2	TGTGCCAGCAGTGGTCCGGGACTAGCCGTCCTTGAGCAGTACTTC	CASSGPGLAVLEQYF
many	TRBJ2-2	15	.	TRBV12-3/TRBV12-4	TGTGCCAGCAGTACAGCGTTCGCGAACACCGGGGAGCTGTTTTTT	CASSTAFANTGELFF